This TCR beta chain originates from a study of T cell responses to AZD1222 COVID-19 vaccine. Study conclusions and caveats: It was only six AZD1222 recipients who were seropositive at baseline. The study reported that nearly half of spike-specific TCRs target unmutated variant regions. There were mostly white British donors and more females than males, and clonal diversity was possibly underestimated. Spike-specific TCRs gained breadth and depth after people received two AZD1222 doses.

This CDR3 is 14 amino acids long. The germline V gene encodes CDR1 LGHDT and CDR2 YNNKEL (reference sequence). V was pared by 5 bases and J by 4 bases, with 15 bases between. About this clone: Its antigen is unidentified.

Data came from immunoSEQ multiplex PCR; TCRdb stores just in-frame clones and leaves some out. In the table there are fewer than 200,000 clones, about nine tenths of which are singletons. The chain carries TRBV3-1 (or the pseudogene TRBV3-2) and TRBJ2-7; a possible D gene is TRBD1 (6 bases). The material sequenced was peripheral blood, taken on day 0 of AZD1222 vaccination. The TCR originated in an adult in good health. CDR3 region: CASSSRTAGYEQYF. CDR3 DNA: TGTGCCAGCAGCTCCCGGACAGCCGGGTACGAGCAGTACTTC.